Following are 29 T cell receptor beta chains from one sample sequenced in a study of identical twins. Each CDR3 protein gets one entry after TCRdb re-called the 5' RACE reads with MiXCR. There are about 530,000 distinct CDR3 sequences in the sample; roughly 15% occur only once, and roughly 0.43% lies in the top ten. The sample was also reused in another study, on yellow fever vaccine responses in identical twins.

Specimen: CD4+ T cells sorted from blood. The source is a woman younger than 30 in good health.

This clonotype occurred many times. The V call is TRBV20-1, the J call TRBJ2-5; D is undetermined. Germline V gives CDR1 DFQATT, CDR2 SNEGSKA (reference sequence). Trimming shortened V by 3 bases and J by 1 base, and 6 bases separated the two germline ends. The CDR3 is 12 amino acids. CDR3 amino acids: CSASSFQETQYF. The CDR3 coding sequence is TGCAGTGCTAGTTCATTCCAAGAGACCCAGTACTTC.

A few counts support this clonotype. This chain links TRBV12-3 or TRBV12-4 with TRBJ2-3, with TRBD2 matching 10 bases. Germline trimming cut 3 bases from V and 0 bases from J; bases unmatched to any gene: 9. CDR3 length: 18 amino acids. The CDR3, as DNA: TGTGCCAGCAGTTTGGTCCCTAGCGGGAGAGGTAGCACAGATACGCAGTATTTT. Protein product: CASSLVPSGRGSTDTQYF.

The genes are TRBV7-3 and TRBJ2-5; TRBD1 agrees at 7 bases. CDR3 length: 15 amino acids. J lost 4 bases, V lost 4 bases, and 9 bases had no gene match. Germline loops: CDR1 SGHTA, CDR2 FQGTGA. The CDR3 DNA follows: TGTGCCAGCAGCTCTCGACAGGGCCTCCCAGAGACCCAGTACTTC. This sequence encodes CASSSRQGLPETQYF.

This clonotype has only a few counts. The chain combines TRBV20-1 with TRBJ2-5; 13 bases are a match to TRBD2. The germline V gene encodes CDR1 DFQATT and CDR2 SNEGSKA (reference sequence). Unmatched junction bases numbered 10, after V lost 6 bases and J lost 6 bases. This CDR3 has 15 residues. The CDR3 DNA is TGCAGTGCCTCGGGACTAGCGGGGCTGAGCAAGACCCAGTACTTC. It translates to CSASGLAGLSKTQYF.

V gene TRBV20-1 combines with J gene TRBJ2-2; D uncertain. Per germline, CDR1 DFQATT and CDR2 SNEGSKA (reference sequence). The V gene lost 3 bases and the J gene lost 0 bases, with 11 bases spanning the gap. The CDR3 extends over 15 amino acids. CDR3 sequence: CSARLHTSNTGELFF. The CDR3 DNA reads TGCAGTGCTAGGCTTCACACCTCGAACACCGGGGAGCTGTTTTTT.

In this sample, this clonotype turned up a few times. This rearrangement joins TRBV7-7 to TRBJ2-5; 9 nucleotides agree with TRBD1. Trimming at V came to 5 bases and at J to 5 bases, leaving 12 bases not matched to a gene. Germline CDR1 and CDR2: SSHAT and FNYEAQ (reference sequence). This CDR3 contains 16 residues. The CDR3 region has the DNA TGTGCCAGCAGCCAAGCATTATCCGACAGGGGGGAGACCCAGTACTTC. Amino acids: CASSQALSDRGETQYF.

This clonotype was picked up a small number of times. Sequence at one end of the junction differs from germline and may be a read error. The rearrangement uses TRBV10-3 and TRBJ2-1; 7 bases line up with TRBD1. Germline values: CDR1 ENHRY, CDR2 SYGVKD. The CDR3 has 12 residues. The CDR3 DNA is TGTGCCATCAGTGACGGGACAGAACCTCGCCTCTTC. Its protein product is CAISDGTEPRLF.

The rearrangement joins TRBV15 to TRBJ2-1; 7 bases map to TRBD2. This CDR3 contains 16 residues. With V trimmed by 1 base and J by 0 bases, 3 bases remained unmatched. Per the germline V gene, CDR1 is LNHNV and CDR2 is YYDKDF (reference sequence). CDR3 protein: CATSRGGSSSYNEQFF. Here the CDR3 DNA reads TGTGCCACCAGCAGAGGCGGGAGTTCCTCCTACAATGAGCAGTTCTTC.

This clonotype occurred a few times. The chain recombines TRBV5-1 with TRBJ2-1; D is tentatively TRBD1 or TRBD2 (5 bases each). The V end lost 4 bases, the J end lost 10 bases, and 18 bases lay between the germline ends. This CDR3 contains 14 residues. The V gene's germline CDR1 is SGHRS and CDR2 YFSETQ. CDR3 loop: CASSLDRQSGEQFF. The CDR3 coding sequence is TGCGCCAGCAGCCTTGATCGACAGTCGGGAGAGCAGTTCTTC.

The V gene is TRBV12-3 or TRBV12-4, the J gene TRBJ2-6; 7 nucleotides agree with TRBD1. V was clipped by 5 bases and J by 4 bases; unmatched bases: 2. This CDR3 has 14 residues. CDR3: CASSTRGGANVLTF. The CDR3 coding sequence is TGTGCCAGCAGTACCAGGGGGGGGGCCAACGTCCTGACTTTC.

Ten or more counts support this clonotype. This rearrangement joins TRBV20-1 to TRBJ2-1; D is possibly TRBD2 (6 bases). V was cut by 5 bases and J by 12 bases, with 11 bases left in between. This CDR3 spans 10 amino acids. Germline lookup yields CDR1 DFQATT and CDR2 SNEGSKA (reference sequence). The CDR3 nucleotides read TGCAGTGCTGAACGGGACTCGCAGTTCTTC. As protein: CSAERDSQFF.

This clonotype was counted between two and nine times. This chain connects TRBV20-1 to TRBJ1-1; D uncertain. The CDR3 runs 11 residues. Per germline, CDR1 DFQATT and CDR2 SNEGSKA (reference sequence). Trimming cost V 5 bases and J 7 bases, with 11 bases left between them. The CDR3 DNA reads TGCAGTGCTCCTAGCGTAAGTGAAGCTTTCTTT. Translating gives CSAPSVSEAFF.

The chain is built from TRBV10-3 and TRBJ1-5; a weak D match, TRBD1 (6 bases). Per germline, CDR1 ENHRY and CDR2 SYGVKD. V was cut by 2 bases and J by 4 bases, with 6 bases left in between. The CDR3 is made up of 13 amino acids. CDR3 residues: CAISEQGNQPQHF. DNA for the CDR3: TGTGCCATCAGTGAGCAGGGGAATCAGCCCCAGCATTTT.

This clonotype was found a few times. The chain recombines TRBV21-1 with TRBJ1-5; the tabulated D call, TRBD1, remains unverified against the DNA. TRBV21-1 is labeled a pseudogene. The CDR3 has 13 residues. CDR3 sequence: CASSHRECQPQHF. The CDR3 DNA reads TGTGCCAGCAGTCACAGGGAATGCCAGCCCCAGCATTTT.

This sequence joins TRBV15 and TRBJ2-2, with 10 bases matching TRBD2. V shed 1 base and J 6 bases; nucleotides not matched to a gene: 2. This CDR3 is 15 amino acids long. Germline V gives CDR1 LNHNV, CDR2 YYDKDF (reference sequence). The CDR3 DNA reads TGTGCCACCAGCAGAGTTCTAGCGGGAGCCGGGGAGCTGTTTTTT. As protein: CATSRVLAGAGELFF.

This clonotype showed up just a few times. The gene calls are TRBV20-1 and TRBJ1-3; TRBD1 matches at 7 bases. The CDR3 extends over 16 amino acids. V dropped 3 bases and J dropped 4; count of bases not matched to a gene: 12. The V gene's germline CDR1 is DFQATT and CDR2 SNEGSKA (reference sequence). CDR3 loop: CSASRAGGTWGNTIYF. The CDR3 DNA sequence: TGCAGTGCTAGTCGGGCAGGGGGGACCTGGGGAAACACCATATATTTT.

This clonotype came up many times. The chain links TRBV20-1 to TRBJ1-6, with TRBD1 as a possible D gene (5 bases). In germline, CDR1 is DFQATT, CDR2 SNEGSKA (reference sequence). V lost 0 bases and J lost 9, with 27 bases in between. The CDR3 is 19 residues long. DNA of the CDR3: TGCAGTGCTAGAGAGACCCGGGACCGTCATCTTCTCTTGGTTTCACCCCTCCACTTT. Translation: CSARETRDRHLLLVSPLHF.

CDR3 sequence: CSVERTGVTEAFF. CDR3 nucleotide sequence: TGCAGCGTTGAGAGGACAGGGGTCACTGAAGCTTTCTTT. The chain carries TRBV29-1 and TRBJ1-1; TRBD1 matches at 9 bases. There are 13 residues in the CDR3. The V and J ends lost 3 bases and 4 bases, in that order; junction bases with no gene match: 3. The germline V gene encodes CDR1 SQVTM and CDR2 ANQGSEA.

This clonotype showed up just a few times. The rearrangement uses TRBV20-1 and TRBJ2-2; a weak D match, TRBD2 (6 bases). V was trimmed by 1 base and J by 0 bases, leaving 6 bases between them. Germline V lookup: CDR1 DFQATT, CDR2 SNEGSKA (reference sequence). The CDR3 spans 14 residues. The CDR3 region has the DNA TGCAGTGCTAGAGGACTAGCGAACACCGGGGAGCTGTTTTTT. Encoded protein: CSARGLANTGELFF.

CDR3 sequence: CASSLVVAGGCEQYF. The CDR3 coding sequence is TGTGCCAGCAGCCTAGTGGTGGCGGGGGGCTGCGAGCAGTACTTC. The rearrangement joins TRBV3-1 to TRBJ2-7; TRBD2 aligns across 8 bases. Germline trimming cut 4 bases from V and 6 bases from J; bases unmatched to any gene: 11. CDR3 length: 15 residues. The germline gives CDR1 LGHDT, CDR2 YNNKEL (reference sequence).

This clonotype was found many times. This chain uses TRBV2 with TRBJ1-2; TRBD1 aligns across 7 bases. The CDR3 contains 14 residues. Germline V lookup: CDR1 SNHLY, CDR2 FYNNEI. Losses at the gene ends were 6 bases for V and 1 base for J; bases not matched to a gene: 5. CDR3 loop: CASRQGRDNYGYTF. The DNA for the CDR3 is TGTGCCAGCAGACAGGGGAGAGATAACTATGGCTACACCTTC.

The genes are TRBV28 and TRBJ1-5; 7 bases align to TRBD1. CDR1 MDHEN and CDR2 SYDVKM come from the germline V gene. Trimming removed 3 bases from V and 4 bases from J; junction bases left unmatched: 6. The CDR3 covers 15 residues. CDR3 protein: CASSFTGQLNQPQHF. CDR3 DNA sequence: TGTGCCAGCAGTTTTACGGGACAGCTAAATCAGCCCCAGCATTTT.

This sequence joins TRBV12-3 or TRBV12-4 and TRBJ2-1, with TRBD1 matching over 10 bases. This CDR3 has 15 amino acids. The trim removed 5 bases at V and 9 bases at J, leaving 10 bases unmatched. The CDR3 sequence is CASSLPGQGVSEQFF. The CDR3 DNA follows: TGTGCCAGCAGTCTACCAGGACAGGGGGTAAGTGAGCAGTTCTTC.

The J gene is TRBJ2-1, the V gene TRBV24-1; the match to TRBD2 covers 11 bases. The CDR3 has 15 residues. Germline V gene lookup returns CDR1 KGHDR and CDR2 SFDVKD. The ends lost 4 bases at V and 8 bases at J; junction bases unmatched: 6. CDR3 sequence (DNA): TGTGCCACCAGTGAACTAGCGGGAGCATTTGATGAGCAGTTCTTC. Translation: CATSELAGAFDEQFF.

This clonotype appeared a single time. The V and J genes are TRBV6-1 and TRBJ2-7; TRBD2 agrees at 9 bases. The V and J ends lost 7 bases and 5 bases, in that order; junction bases with no gene match: 9. Germline V gene sequence: CDR1 MNHNS, CDR2 SASEGT. The CDR3 totals 14 residues. CDR3 amino acids: CASTRLAAPNEQYF. The CDR3 region has the DNA TGTGCCAGCACCAGACTAGCGGCTCCCAACGAGCAGTACTTC.

This clonotype was seen a handful of times. The chain employs TRBV5-5 and TRBJ2-2, with 8 bases identical to TRBD1. The CDR3 spans 16 residues. CDR1 and CDR2 from the germline V gene are SGHKS and YYEKEE (reference sequence). With 2 bases clipped from V and 5 bases from J, the junction kept 8 bases outside the gene matches. The CDR3 DNA is TGTGCCAGCAGCTTTACAGGGGGTAAAGCAACCGGGGAGCTGTTTTTT. It yields the protein CASSFTGGKATGELFF. Combining the CDR3 with reference TRBV5-5 and TRBJ2-2 gives the whole variable domain DAGVTQSPTHLIKTRGQQVTLRCSPISGHKSVSWYQQVLGQGPQFIFQYYEKEERGRGNFPDRFSARQFPNYSSELNVNALLLGDSALYLCASSFTGGKATGELFFGEGSRLTVL.

This clonotype was seen a handful of times. The rearrangement links TRBV7-9 to TRBJ2-1, with D possibly matching TRBD1 (6 bases). The CDR3 has 15 residues. Germline V gives CDR1 SEHNR, CDR2 FQNEAQ (reference sequence). Trimming took off 4 bases at V and 7 bases at J, with 17 bases between the two ends. The CDR3 coding sequence is TGTGCCAGCAGCTCCGGACAGTACAAAGAGAATGAGCAGTTCTTC. It codes for CASSSGQYKENEQFF.

The CDR3 DNA sequence: TGTGCCACCAGCAGAGATGTGGCTGCGAACACCGGGGAGCTGTTTTTT. This encodes CATSRDVAANTGELFF. This chain connects TRBV15 to TRBJ2-2; D is uncertain. Germline V gene data show CDR1 as LNHNV and CDR2 as YYDKDF (reference sequence). The germline V and J ends were trimmed by 0 bases and 0 bases, with 8 bases remaining between them. The CDR3 contains 16 residues.

This clonotype is a singleton in its sample. The CDR3 coding sequence is TGTGCCAGCAGCTTAGCTCTAGCGGGAGACAATGAGCAGTTCTTC. Protein: CASSLALAGDNEQFF. This chain uses TRBV7-9 with TRBJ2-1, with 10 bases matching TRBD2. Trimming took 0 bases from V and 5 from J; bases not matched to a gene: 1. CDR1 is SEHNR, CDR2 FQNEAQ, per germline (reference sequence). The CDR3 contains 15 residues.